Listed here is a single T cell receptor beta chain. The antigen is not known. The sample comes from a study of shared clonotypes between healthy human individuals. Study-wide results and limits: Larger richness was generally estimated for naive than memory subsets. Unshared clonotypes carried lower generation probabilities than those common to all four donors.

Profiled with immunoSEQ multiplex PCR; TCRdb holds only in-frame clones, not every one. This sample has 780,000 or so clones, with 55% to 75% found just once. The sample consisted of memory CD4+ T cells sorted from blood. Subset defined: CD45RA-negative fraction. The receptor's source is a woman aged 25 to 39 in good health.

CDR3 region: CASSLDSFTEAFF. CDR3 coding DNA: TGTGCCAGCAGCTTGGACAGTTTCACTGAAGCTTTCTTT. The chain joins TRBV5-4 to TRBJ1-1; D is unresolved. Trimming removed 0 bases at V and 4 bases at J, with 7 bases between. Germline CDR1 reads SGHNT; CDR2 reads YYREEE (reference sequence). This CDR3 contains 13 residues.